The rows below give T cell receptor beta chains drawn from one sample of a study of blood T cell repertoires in COVID-19. Assay: immunoSEQ multiplex PCR; the TCRdb copy retains only in-frame clones and omits some. Of some 160,000 clones in the sample, about 89% were seen once. Specimen: peripheral blood. All receptors derive from a man aged 55 to 70 with acute or convalescent COVID-19. Both conserved end residues are part of each CDR3. Fields, in order: V gene, J gene, CDR3 protein.

V gene: TRBV9
J gene: TRBJ2-4
CDR3 protein: CASSSGATKNIQYF

V gene: TRBV6-5
J gene: TRBJ1-4
CDR3 protein: CASSYRGDEKLFF

V gene: TRBV12-3/TRBV12-4
J gene: TRBJ1-1
CDR3 protein: CASSLPTRLEAFF

V gene: TRBV7-9
J gene: TRBJ2-1
CDR3 protein: CASSTQDRNEQFF

V gene: TRBV20-1
J gene: TRBJ2-1
CDR3 protein: CSASSLQGAHNEQFF

V gene: TRBV7-6
J gene: TRBJ1-6
CDR3 protein: CASSLREGDSPLHF

V gene: TRBV19
J gene: TRBJ1-2
CDR3 protein: CASSIQTDRGLYGYTF

V gene: TRBV3-1/TRBV3-2
J gene: TRBJ1-3
CDR3 protein: CASSYRRGNTIYF

V gene: TRBV24-1
J gene: TRBJ2-3
CDR3 protein: CATSDFPRGSSTDTQYF

V gene: TRBV6-1
J gene: TRBJ2-3
CDR3 protein: CASSDWRLPSDTQYF

V gene: TRBV5-1
J gene: TRBJ2-5
CDR3 protein: CASSLAAGSSGQETQYF

V gene: TRBV10-2
J gene: TRBJ1-1
CDR3 protein: CASSEVRTGGHAFF

V gene: TRBV10-1
J gene: TRBJ2-2
CDR3 protein: CASSEPLMGGTGELFF

V gene: TRBV5-1
J gene: TRBJ1-2
CDR3 protein: CASSLGGTNYGYTF

V gene: TRBV6-5
J gene: TRBJ2-7
CDR3 protein: CASAPQVLSSYEQYF

V gene: TRBV6-6
J gene: TRBJ1-2
CDR3 protein: CASSARGPRNYGYTF

V gene: TRBV11-2
J gene: TRBJ1-5
CDR3 protein: CASSLASGARNQPQHF

V gene: TRBV15
J gene: TRBJ2-1
CDR3 protein: CATSRDRSQTSPNFYNEQFF

V gene: TRBV19
J gene: TRBJ1-5
CDR3 protein: CASSIDRGGGSNQPQHF

V gene: TRBV5-6
J gene: TRBJ1-2
CDR3 protein: CASSVRGQAFWGYTF

V gene: TRBV5-1
J gene: TRBJ1-6
CDR3 protein: CASSTRDMESPLHF

V gene: TRBV18
J gene: TRBJ2-3
CDR3 protein: CASSPYARNTDTQYF

V gene: TRBV4-1
J gene: TRBJ1-4
CDR3 protein: CASSQEAAPTNEKLFF

V gene: TRBV6-4
J gene: TRBJ1-6
CDR3 protein: CASSDQLGRSPLHF

V gene: TRBV3-1/TRBV3-2
J gene: TRBJ1-5
CDR3 protein: CASSQDPTGGGPGNQPQHF

V gene: TRBV11-2
J gene: TRBJ1-5
CDR3 protein: CASSLGHNQPQHF